The following is a T cell receptor (beta chain) sequence with its context. Its specificity is not known. The germline V gene encodes CDR1 LNHDA and CDR2 SQIVND (reference sequence). This CDR3 is 15 amino acids long. Trimming removed 3 bases from V and 6 bases from J, with 17 bases in between. This sample is drawn from a study of T cell responses to AZD1222 COVID-19 vaccine. TCRdb's table, derived via immunoSEQ multiplex PCR, lists solely in-frame clones and lacks some. The table lists more than 140,000 clones, about 89% of them singletons. Study-wide findings and caveats: White British donors predominated, females outnumbered males, and clonal diversity was possibly underestimated. Repertoire sampling occurred only after the peak T cell response.

This material consisted of peripheral blood, taken on day 0 of AZD1222 vaccination. This rearrangement joins TRBV19 to TRBJ1-1; D is undetermined. The TCR comes from an adult in good health. CDR3 region: CASSIGNPERAEAFF. The CDR3 region has the DNA TGTGCCAGTAGTATTGGCAACCCAGAACGGGCTGAAGCTTTCTTT.